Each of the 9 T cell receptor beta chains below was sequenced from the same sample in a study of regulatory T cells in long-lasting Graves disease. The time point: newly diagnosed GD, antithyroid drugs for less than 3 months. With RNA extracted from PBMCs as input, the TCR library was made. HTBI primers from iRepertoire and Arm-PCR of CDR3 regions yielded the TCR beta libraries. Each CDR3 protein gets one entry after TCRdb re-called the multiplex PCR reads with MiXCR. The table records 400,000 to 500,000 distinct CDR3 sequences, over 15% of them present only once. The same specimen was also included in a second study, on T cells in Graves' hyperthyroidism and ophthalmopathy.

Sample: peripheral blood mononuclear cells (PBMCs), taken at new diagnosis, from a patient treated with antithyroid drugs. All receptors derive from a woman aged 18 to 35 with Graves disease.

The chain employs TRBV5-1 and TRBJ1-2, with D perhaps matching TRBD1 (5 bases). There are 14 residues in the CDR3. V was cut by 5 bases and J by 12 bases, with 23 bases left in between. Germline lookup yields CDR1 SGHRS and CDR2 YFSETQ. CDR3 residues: CASRPSVFRVGNTF. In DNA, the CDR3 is TGCGCCAGCAGGCCGTCCGTCTTCAGGGTAGGAAACACCTTC.

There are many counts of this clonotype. This chain's CDR3 is CASYGTRTDTQYF. In nucleotides, the CDR3 is TGTGCCAGCTATGGGACTCGCACAGATACGCAGTATTTT. The chain couples TRBV28 to TRBJ2-3, with D tentatively TRBD2 (6 bases). The V end was cut by 8 bases, the J end by 1 base, with 10 bases between. Per germline, CDR1 MDHEN and CDR2 SYDVKM. This CDR3 comprises 13 residues.

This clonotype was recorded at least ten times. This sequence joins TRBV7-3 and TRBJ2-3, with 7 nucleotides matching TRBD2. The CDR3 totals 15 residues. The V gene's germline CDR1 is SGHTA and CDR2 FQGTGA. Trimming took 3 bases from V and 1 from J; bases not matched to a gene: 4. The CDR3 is CASSLGGRGTDTQYF. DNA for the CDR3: TGTGCCAGCAGCTTGGGTGGGAGGGGCACAGATACGCAGTATTTT.

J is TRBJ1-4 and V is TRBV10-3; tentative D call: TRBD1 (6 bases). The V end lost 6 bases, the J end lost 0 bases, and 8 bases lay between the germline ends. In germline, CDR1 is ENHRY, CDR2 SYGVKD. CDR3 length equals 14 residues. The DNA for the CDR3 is TGTGCCATCAGCAGGGGATCAACTAATGAAAAACTGTTTTTT. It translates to CAISRGSTNEKLFF.

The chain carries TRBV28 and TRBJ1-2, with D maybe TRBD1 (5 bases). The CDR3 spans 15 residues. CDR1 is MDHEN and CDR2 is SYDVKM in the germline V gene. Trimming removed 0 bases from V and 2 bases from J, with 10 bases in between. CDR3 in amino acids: CASSLWAQGNYGYTF. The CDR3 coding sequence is TGTGCCAGCAGTTTATGGGCCCAGGGAAACTATGGCTACACCTTC.

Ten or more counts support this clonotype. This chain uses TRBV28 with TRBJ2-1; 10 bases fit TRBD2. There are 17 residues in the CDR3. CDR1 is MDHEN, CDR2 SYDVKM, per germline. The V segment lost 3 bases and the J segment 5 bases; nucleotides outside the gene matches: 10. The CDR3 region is CASSFAASGTSDNEQFF. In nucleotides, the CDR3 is TGTGCCAGCAGTTTTGCGGCCTCCGGGACTAGCGACAATGAGCAGTTCTTC.

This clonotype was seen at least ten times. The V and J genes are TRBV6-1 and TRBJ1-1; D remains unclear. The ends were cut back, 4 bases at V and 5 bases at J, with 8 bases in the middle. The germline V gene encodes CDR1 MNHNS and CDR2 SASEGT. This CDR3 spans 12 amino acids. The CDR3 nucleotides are TGTGCCAGCAGTGGATGGGGTACTGAAGCTTTCTTT. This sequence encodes CASSGWGTEAFF.

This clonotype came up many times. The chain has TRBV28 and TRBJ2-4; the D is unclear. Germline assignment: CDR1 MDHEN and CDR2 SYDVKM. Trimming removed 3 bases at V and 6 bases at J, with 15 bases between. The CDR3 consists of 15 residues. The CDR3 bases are TGTGCCAGCAGTTTTTTTGTGGGAAGGATAAACATTCAGTACTTC. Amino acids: CASSFFVGRINIQYF.

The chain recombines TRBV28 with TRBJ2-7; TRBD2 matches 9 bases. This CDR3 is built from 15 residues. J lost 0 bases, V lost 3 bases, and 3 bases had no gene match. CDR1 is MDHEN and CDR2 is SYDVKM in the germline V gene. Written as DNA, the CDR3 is TGTGCCAGCAGTTTTTGGACTAGCGACTCCTACGAGCAGTACTTC. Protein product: CASSFWTSDSYEQYF.